Here is one T cell receptor beta chain with its context. The entry originates in a study of blood T cell repertoires in COVID-19. Study at large: PBMCs, B-cell-depleted T cells, or T cells were the source of the cDNA or gDNA that made up the material.

Individuals drawn from 20 to 30 US areas were about 18 to 89 years old. Assignment of participants to cohorts was predicated upon participant-reported clinical history. In the authors' workflow: Estimated nucleated cell counts came from reference gene primer amplification. Method: immunoSEQ multiplex PCR; TCRdb's copy keeps in-frame clones and lacks some. Clone size and the V and J calls come from that table; the DNA yielded D and trimming. The sample yields 150,000 to 200,000 clones, more than 65% seen once. Germline assignment: CDR1 LGHDT and CDR2 YNNKEL (reference sequence). The trim removed 0 bases at V and 5 bases at J, leaving 4 bases unmatched. The CDR3 sequence is 15 residues long.

This clonotype originated in a woman aged 45-65 years with acute COVID-19. The chain uses TRBV3-1 (or the pseudogene TRBV3-2) and TRBJ2-3; TRBD2 matches 8 bases. The sample comprised PBMCs or T cells enriched from blood (not recorded which). Here the CDR3 DNA reads TGTGCCAGCAGCCAAGACGGGGGGGCCCGAGATACGCAGTATTTT. It encodes CASSQDGGARDTQYF.